The 10 T cell receptor beta chains in this list originate from one sample, sequenced in a study of OX40 agonist ivuxolimab in advanced cancers. Only in-frame clones appear in the TCRdb table, and some are missing; sequencing was by immunoSEQ multiplex PCR. The table records nearly 65,000 clones, approximately 90% of them present only once. The specimen was CD4+ or CD8+ T cells sorted from blood, collected in a trial of the OX40 agonist ivuxolimab. Receptors were obtained from an adult with an advanced solid tumor such as melanoma, head and neck, liver or kidney cancer.

The chain employs TRBV5-1 and TRBJ2-6; 15 bases agree with TRBD2. V lost 4 bases to trimming and J lost 4 bases; unmatched junction nucleotides: 6. Germline loops: CDR1 SGHRS, CDR2 YFSETQ. The CDR3 is made up of 18 amino acids. CDR3 protein: CASSPGLAGGRGANVLTF. Written as DNA, the CDR3 is TGCGCCAGCAGCCCCGGACTAGCGGGAGGGCGAGGGGCCAACGTCCTGACTTTC.

The chain has TRBV7-9 and TRBJ2-1; 11 bases match TRBD2. This CDR3 region has 17 residues. CDR1 SEHNR and CDR2 FQNEAQ come from the germline V gene (reference sequence). Trimming removed 2 bases from V and 2 bases from J; junction bases left unmatched: 5. CDR3 in DNA: TGTGCCAGCAGCTTACTAGCGGGAGGATACACCTACAATGAGCAGTTCTTC. It is translated as CASSLLAGGYTYNEQFF.

The chain employs TRBV6-5 and TRBJ2-7, with D possibly matching TRBD2 (5 bases). CDR1 and CDR2 from the germline V gene are MNHEY and SVGAGI. V lost 6 bases, J lost 2 bases, and 17 bases lay in between. The CDR3 loop spans 15 amino acids. The CDR3 reads CASSFTKTGTYEQYV. In DNA form, the CDR3 reads TGTGCCAGCAGCTTCACTAAAACGGGGACCTACGAGCAGTACGTC.

CDR3 residues: CASSEGNRANADTQYF. The CDR3 nucleotides are TGTGCCAGCAGTGAAGGGAACAGGGCCAACGCAGATACGCAGTATTTT. This chain connects TRBV2 to TRBJ2-3; D may be TRBD1 (6 bases). Germline V gives CDR1 SNHLY, CDR2 FYNNEI. V was shortened by 1 base and J by 4 bases, with 15 bases between the two germline ends. This CDR3 comprises 16 residues.

This clone was seen more than once but under ten times. V usage is TRBV30 and J usage is TRBJ2-1; TRBD1 might be the D (6 bases). This CDR3 region has 11 residues. Trimming pared 5 bases from V and 10 bases from J, leaving 12 bases between. Germline CDR1 is GTSNPN and CDR2 is SVGIG (reference sequence). CDR3 amino acids: CAWGGPGEQFF. For the CDR3, the DNA is TGTGCCTGGGGGGGCCCAGGAGAGCAGTTCTTC.

The rearrangement joins TRBV7-9 to TRBJ2-7; no reliable D call. The CDR3 sequence is 11 residues long. Between the trimmed V and J ends, which lost 5 bases and 4 bases, there was a span of 6 bases. Germline lookup yields CDR1 SEHNR and CDR2 FQNEAQ (reference sequence). In nucleotides, the CDR3 is TGTGCCAGCAGCCCAGGTTACGAGCAGTACTTC. This sequence encodes CASSPGYEQYF.

The CDR3 bases are TGTGCCAGCAGCTTAGTACGGACAGGGGTGGAGACCCAGTACTTC. Translating gives CASSLVRTGVETQYF. The J gene is TRBJ2-5, the V gene TRBV7-9, with 9 positions matching TRBD1. This CDR3 has 15 amino acids. Germline V gene lookup returns CDR1 SEHNR and CDR2 FQNEAQ (reference sequence). The V gene end was trimmed by 1 base and the J gene end by 5 bases; junction bases not matched to a gene: 5.

This chain links TRBV11-2 with TRBJ2-1; D is unclear. Trimming took 1 base from V and 7 from J, leaving 8 bases between them. CDR3 length: 13 amino acids. The germline CDR1 and CDR2 sequences are SGHAT and FQNNGV. The CDR3 reads CASSLGNGNEQFF. For the CDR3, the DNA is TGTGCCAGCAGCTTAGGAAATGGGAATGAGCAGTTCTTC.

This chain uses TRBV11-2 with TRBJ2-3, with D perhaps TRBD1 or TRBD2 (6 bases each). Germline V gene data show CDR1 as SGHAT and CDR2 as FQNNGV. V gave up 5 bases and J gave up 0 bases, with 18 bases separating them. The CDR3 has 17 amino acids. CDR3 protein: CASSQRDWGPSTDTQYF. The CDR3 coding sequence is TGTGCCAGCAGCCAGAGGGACTGGGGGCCTAGCACAGATACGCAGTATTTT.

The chain employs TRBV27 and TRBJ2-5; tentatively, D is TRBD1 (5 bases). This CDR3 region has 14 residues. Germline V lookup: CDR1 MNHEY, CDR2 SMNVEV (reference sequence). Trimming shortened V by 6 bases and J by 2 bases, and 13 bases separated the two germline ends. CDR3 bases: TGTGCCAGCAGGTCAGGGTGGACACAAGAGACCCAGTACTTC. It encodes CASRSGWTQETQYF.